This TCR beta chain was retrieved from a study of control samples from healthy donors and cancer patients. Generated by immunoSEQ multiplex PCR, the TCRdb table keeps only in-frame clones and is missing some. The sample shows tens of thousands of clones, about 79% of them seen only once. The V gene lost 6 bases and the J gene lost 1 base, with 12 bases spanning the gap. Germline V gene lookup returns CDR1 LNHDA and CDR2 SQIVND (reference sequence). CDR3 size: 14 residues. This TCR derives from a man in his fifties or sixties with head and neck cancer. This chain links TRBV19 with TRBJ1-1; D may be TRBD1 (5 bases). Input material: PBMCs. In DNA form, the CDR3 reads TGTGCCAGTAGACCCGGGGGTAAGAACACTGAAGCTTTCTTT. Translated, it gives CASRPGGKNTEAFF.